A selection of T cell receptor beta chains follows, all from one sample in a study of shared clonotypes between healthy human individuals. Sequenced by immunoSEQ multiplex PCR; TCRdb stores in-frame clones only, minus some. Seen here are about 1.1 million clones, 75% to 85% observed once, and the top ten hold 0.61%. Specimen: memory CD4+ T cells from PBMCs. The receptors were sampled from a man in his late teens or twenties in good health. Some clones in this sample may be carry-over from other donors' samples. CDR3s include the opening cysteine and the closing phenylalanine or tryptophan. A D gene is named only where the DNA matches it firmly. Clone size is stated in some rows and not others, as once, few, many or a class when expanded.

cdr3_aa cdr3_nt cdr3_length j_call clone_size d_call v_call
CASSQVPGGVTSPLHF TGCGCCAGCAGCCAAGTCCCGGGCGGCGTCACTTCACCCCTCCACTTT 16 TRBJ1-6 once - TRBV4-1
CASSSPGQGSYEQYF TGTGCCAGCAGTTCACCGGGACAGGGGTCCTACGAGCAGTACTTC 15 TRBJ2-7 - TRBD1 TRBV27
CSVDLRGSSYEQYF TGCAGCGTTGATTTACGGGGCTCCTCCTACGAGCAGTACTTC 14 TRBJ2-7 - - TRBV29-1
CASSLSYGTNYEQYF TGTGCCAGCAGTTTATCGTACGGGACAAACTACGAGCAGTACTTC 15 TRBJ2-7 - - TRBV27
CASRGLGREVQYF TGTGCCAGCAGGGGGTTGGGACGGGAGGTGCAGTACTTC 13 TRBJ2-7 - TRBD2 TRBV27
CSASVASEAFF TGCAGTGCGTCGGTAGCAAGTGAAGCTTTCTTT 11 TRBJ1-1 few - TRBV20-1
CASSLEIRLAYNEQFF TGTGCCAGCAGCTTAGAAATACGGCTAGCGTACAATGAGCAGTTCTTC 16 TRBJ2-1 - - TRBV7-2
CASSMAKSGRADYTF TGTGCCAGCAGCATGGCGAAGAGCGGCAGGGCAGACTACACCTTC 15 TRBJ1-2 - - TRBV25-1
CASSGGTATNEKLFF TGCGCCAGCAGCGGAGGGACAGCTACTAATGAAAAACTGTTTTTT 15 TRBJ1-4 - TRBD1 TRBV5-1
CASSLNIGRGGAYEQYF TGTGCCAGCAGCCTAAACATCGGCAGGGGCGGCGCCTACGAGCAGTACTTC 17 TRBJ2-7 - - TRBV2
CASSFRAGGVYEQYF TGTGCCAGCAGCTTCCGAGCGGGAGGAGTCTACGAGCAGTACTTC 15 TRBJ2-7 once TRBD2 TRBV7-2
CAISEGGTGELFF TGTGCCATCAGTGAGGGCGGCACCGGGGAGCTGTTTTTT 13 TRBJ2-2 - - TRBV10-3
CASSAIRDKNTEAFF TGTGCCAGCTCAGCGATCAGGGACAAGAACACTGAAGCTTTCTTT 15 TRBJ1-1 - - TRBV18
CASSLAGRDTQYF TGTGCCAGCAGCTTAGCGGGCCGGGATACGCAGTATTTT 13 TRBJ2-3 few TRBD2 TRBV25-1
CASSSQGATTEAFF TGCGCCAGCAGCTCACAGGGGGCGACCACTGAAGCTTTCTTT 14 TRBJ1-1 - TRBD1 TRBV5-1
CASLRQGRETQYF TGTGCCAGCCTCCGGCAGGGTCGAGAGACCCAGTACTTC 13 TRBJ2-5 - - TRBV28
CASSLAYEQYF TGTGCCAGCAGCTTAGCGTACGAGCAGTACTTC 11 TRBJ2-7 - - TRBV11-2
CASSIAGETQYF TGTGCCAGTAGTATTGCTGGGGAGACCCAGTACTTC 12 TRBJ2-5 - - TRBV19
CASSSPRLMNTEAFF TGTGCCAGCAGCTCCCCACGACTGATGAACACTGAAGCTTTCTTT 15 TRBJ1-1 - - TRBV7-9
CASSSRGDRGSTNEKLFF TGCGCCAGCAGCTCCAGGGGGGATCGGGGTTCCACTAATGAAAAACTGTTTTTT 18 TRBJ1-4 - TRBD1 TRBV5-1
CASSEYTVHEQFF TGTGCCAGCAGTGAATATACTGTACATGAGCAGTTCTTC 13 TRBJ2-1 - - TRBV25-1
CASSPGGSGNTIYF TGTGCCAGCAGCCCAGGGGGGTCGGGAAACACCATATATTTT 14 TRBJ1-3 - TRBD1 TRBV7-2
CASSPGTGANSYEQYF TGTGCCAGCTCACCCGGGACAGGGGCAAATTCCTACGAGCAGTACTTC 16 TRBJ2-7 - TRBD1 TRBV18
CASSPDSNYGYTF TGTGCCAGCTCACCAGACAGCAACTATGGCTACACCTTC 13 TRBJ1-2 - - TRBV18
CASSQGLSSYEQYF TGTGCCAGCAGCCAAGGCCTCAGCTCCTACGAGCAGTACTTC 14 TRBJ2-7 - - TRBV14
CASSLEADGIYGYTF TGTGCCAGCAGCTTAGAGGCAGATGGGATCTATGGCTACACCTTC 15 TRBJ1-2 - - TRBV7-2
CAPMTAPGVTIYF TGTGCCCCAATGACGGCCCCCGGGGTCACCATATATTTT 13 TRBJ1-3 once - TRBV6-1
CASSYSVGAYNEQFF TGTGCCAGCAGTTACTCCGTGGGAGCCTATAATGAGCAGTTCTTC 15 TRBJ2-1 - - TRBV6-6
CAMGQGPSGANVLTF TGTGCCATGGGACAGGGCCCCTCTGGGGCCAACGTCCTGACTTTC 15 TRBJ2-6 - TRBD1 TRBV5-6
CASSSPISRADEKLFF TGTGCCAGCAGCTCCCCCATTTCGCGGGCGGATGAAAAACTGTTTTTT 16 TRBJ1-4 - - TRBV5-6
CASSQSAGEMNTEAFF TGTGCCAGCAGCCAATCGGCAGGGGAAATGAACACTGAAGCTTTCTTT 16 TRBJ1-1 once - TRBV4-2
CASSEDQISTEAFF TGTGCCAGCAGTGAAGACCAAATTAGCACTGAAGCTTTCTTT 14 TRBJ1-1 - - TRBV2
CASTRQADTQYF TGTGCCAGCACCCGGCAAGCAGATACGCAGTATTTT 12 TRBJ2-3 - - TRBV6-1
CASGIFRGESYEQYF TGTGCCAGCGGGATTTTCAGGGGGGAATCCTACGAGCAGTACTTC 15 TRBJ2-7 - - TRBV2
CASSNPLRDPNQPQHF TGTGCCAGCAGCAACCCACTCCGGGACCCTAATCAGCCCCAGCATTTT 16 TRBJ1-5 few - TRBV21-1
CASIEGVVGREQYF TGTGCCAGCATCGAGGGGGTAGTGGGTCGCGAGCAGTACTTC 14 TRBJ2-7 - - TRBV28
CASSDRDRVYNEQFF TGTGCCAGCAGCGACCGGGACAGGGTATACAATGAGCAGTTCTTC 15 TRBJ2-1 - TRBD1 TRBV7-6
CASTGTGSANTGELFF TGCGCCAGCACCGGGACAGGAAGCGCGAACACCGGGGAGCTGTTTTTT 16 TRBJ2-2 - TRBD1 TRBV5-1
CASSLYGRDTEAFF TGCGCCAGCAGCTTGTATGGCAGGGACACTGAAGCTTTCTTT 14 TRBJ1-1 - - TRBV5-1
CAWGSGRPYEQYF TGTGCCTGGGGTAGCGGGAGGCCCTACGAGCAGTACTTC 13 TRBJ2-7 - TRBD2 TRBV30
CASSYQRGGNEQYF TGTGCCAGCAGTTACCAGCGGGGAGGAAATGAGCAGTACTTC 14 TRBJ2-7 - TRBD2 TRBV6-6
CASSPLTGLEAEAFF TGTGCCAGCTCACCCTTAACAGGGCTTGAGGCTGAAGCTTTCTTT 15 TRBJ1-1 - - TRBV18
CASSPRTGRDGELFF TGCGCCAGCAGCCCCAGGACAGGGAGGGACGGGGAGCTGTTTTTT 15 TRBJ2-2 - - TRBV5-1
CASSTGTSGYNEQFF TGCGCCAGCAGCACCGGGACTAGCGGATACAATGAGCAGTTCTTC 15 TRBJ2-1 - TRBD2 TRBV5-1
CASNPSGSTGELFF TGCGCCAGCAACCCTAGCGGGAGTACCGGGGAGCTGTTTTTT 14 TRBJ2-2 - TRBD2 TRBV10-1